This T cell receptor (beta chain) was identified in a study of T-cell reconstitution after alpha-beta-depleted transplantation in children. Germline V gene data show CDR1 as SGHTA and CDR2 as FQGNSA. The CDR3 sequence is 15 residues long. Trimming at V came to 2 bases and at J to 5 bases, leaving 4 bases not matched to a gene. Overall study results and limits: Where alpha-beta T cells came from about two months after transplant was reportedly several hundred expanded graft clones. Surviving recipient T cells and intrathymic progenitors accounted for some patients' high TCRbeta diversity at day 60. T-cell counts and diversity were attributed mostly to newly produced T cells one year after transplant.

The authors prepared the TCRbeta library with unique molecular identifiers. TCRdb used MiXCR to reprocess the PCR reads, holding one entry per CDR3 protein. The repertoire has about a million distinct CDR3 sequences, about 29% of them found once; the top ten carry roughly 31%. This clonotype has at least ten counts. Its antigen is unidentified. The J gene is TRBJ1-1, the V gene TRBV7-2; TRBD1 agrees at 11 bases. The source is a boy under two years old who had a stem cell transplant for SCID, so the T cells may come from the graft donor. The starting material was PBMCs, mostly from graft donor cells, obtained 360 days after TCRalphabeta/CD19-depleted stem cell transplant. The CDR3 loop reads CASSLFGQGATEAFF. The CDR3 DNA sequence: TGTGCCAGCAGCTTATTCGGACAGGGGGCGACTGAAGCTTTCTTT. Combining the CDR3 with reference TRBV7-2 and TRBJ1-1 gives the whole variable domain GAGVSQSPSNKVTEKGKDVELRCDPISGHTALYWYRQSLGQGLEFLIYFQGNSAPDKSGLPSDRFSAERTGGSVSTLTIQRTQQEDSAVYLCASSLFGQGATEAFFGQGTRLTVV.